One sample yielded the 31 T cell receptor beta chains listed below, sequenced in a study of blood T cell repertoires in COVID-19. Profiling relied on immunoSEQ multiplex PCR, and the TCRdb table lists in-frame clones only, not all of them. The data show 300,000 to 450,000 clones, with around 90% seen just once and around 3.9% held by the top ten. Sequencing input: peripheral blood. Source of these receptors: a woman aged 55-70 years with COVID-19, enrolled during active disease.

V is TRBV6-5 and J is TRBJ1-2, with D hard to call. Germline CDR1 is MNHEY and CDR2 is SVGAGI. The CDR3 is made up of 13 amino acids. Trimming took 11 bases from V and 4 from J, leaving 17 bases between them. The CDR3 loop is CALSGLGVYGYTF. CDR3 nucleotide sequence: TGTGCCCTGTCAGGCCTCGGGGTCTATGGCTACACCTTC.

The chain recombines TRBV18 with TRBJ2-6; 8 bases agree with TRBD1. The CDR3 is 18 residues long. Looked up from germline, CDR1 is KGHSH and CDR2 is LQKENI. The V segment lost 2 bases and the J segment 2 bases; nucleotides outside the gene matches: 8. The CDR3: CASSPYRTGFTGANVLTF. The CDR3 DNA reads as TGTGCCAGCTCACCATACCGGACAGGGTTTACTGGGGCCAACGTCCTGACTTTC.

CDR3: CAISEGTRRYF. In nucleotides, the CDR3 is TGTGCCATCAGTGAAGGGACACGCCGATACTTC. The chain links TRBV10-3 to TRBJ2-7; TRBD1 is a possible D gene (6 bases). V was pared by 3 bases and J by 13 bases, with 13 bases between. CDR3 size: 11 residues. Per the germline V gene, CDR1 is ENHRY and CDR2 is SYGVKD.

The count of this clone is one. This chain connects TRBV3-1 (or the pseudogene TRBV3-2) to TRBJ1-2; D might be TRBD1 (5 bases). The V end lost 1 base, the J end lost 5 bases, and 8 bases lay between the germline ends. This CDR3 contains 13 residues. Germline V gene lookup returns CDR1 LGHDT and CDR2 YNNKEL (reference sequence). The CDR3: CASSQGQQYGYTF. The CDR3 nucleotides are TGTGCCAGCAGCCAAGGACAGCAATATGGCTACACCTTC.

This clone was found once. The genes are TRBV19 and TRBJ1-1; D gene uncertain. The CDR3 is made up of 13 amino acids. Germline V gene lookup returns CDR1 LNHDA and CDR2 SQIVND (reference sequence). V was shortened by 7 bases and J by 5 bases, with 14 bases between the two germline ends. CDR3 region: CASTHGVVTEAFF. The CDR3 DNA is TGTGCCAGTACTCACGGGGTTGTTACTGAAGCTTTCTTT.

This clone has just one count. The chain has TRBV6-5 and TRBJ1-4; weak D call: TRBD1 (6 bases). Trimming removed 6 bases from V and 4 bases from J, with 9 bases in between. CDR1 is MNHEY, CDR2 SVGAGI, per germline. The length of the CDR3 is 13 residues. The DNA of the CDR3 is TGTGCCAGCAGAGGACAGAGTAATGAAAAACTGTTTTTT. Protein: CASRGQSNEKLFF.

This rearrangement joins TRBV7-8 to TRBJ1-2, with D possibly TRBD1 on 5 matching bases. The V gene's germline CDR1 is SGHVS and CDR2 FQNEAQ. This CDR3 has 13 residues. V was trimmed by 3 bases and J by 2 bases, leaving 7 bases between them. This CDR3 reads CASSFDRNYGYTF. The CDR3 DNA is TGTGCCAGCAGCTTCGACAGAAACTATGGCTACACCTTC.

The chain joins TRBV5-1 to TRBJ2-7; 10 bases fit TRBD1. Germline V gene lookup returns CDR1 SGHRS and CDR2 YFSETQ. The CDR3 runs to 15 residues. V was pared by 4 bases and J by 4 bases, with 8 bases of the junction left unmatched. The CDR3 bases are TGCGCCAGCAGCACGACACCGGGACAGGGGTACGAGCAGTACTTC. Translating gives CASSTTPGQGYEQYF.

The chain links TRBV5-1 to TRBJ2-1; 8 nucleotides match TRBD2. The CDR3 contains 12 residues. With 4 bases clipped from V and 9 bases from J, the junction kept 3 bases outside the gene matches. Germline assignment: CDR1 SGHRS and CDR2 YFSETQ. CDR3 protein: CASSRGLVEQFF. Here the CDR3 DNA reads TGCGCCAGCAGCAGGGGACTAGTTGAGCAGTTCTTC.

The genes are TRBV9 and TRBJ2-3; D is ambiguous. The V gene lost 4 bases and the J gene lost 0 bases, with 9 bases spanning the gap. The V gene's germline CDR1 is SGDLS and CDR2 YYNGEE. There are 14 residues in the CDR3. The DNA for the CDR3 is TGTGCCAGCAGCCCTCTTCCTAGCACAGATACGCAGTATTTT. It codes for CASSPLPSTDTQYF.

V and J are TRBV5-1 and TRBJ1-2; D gene unclear. The CDR3 length is 14 residues. V was trimmed by 0 bases and J by 0 bases, leaving 6 bases between them. Germline-derived CDR1 and CDR2 are SGHRS and YFSETQ. CDR3 protein: CASSLESSNYGYTF. Here the CDR3 DNA reads TGCGCCAGCAGCTTGGAGAGTTCTAACTATGGCTACACCTTC.

The chain has TRBV29-1 and TRBJ2-2; TRBD1 is a possible D gene (5 bases). The CDR3 is made up of 15 amino acids. V was trimmed by 6 bases and J by 3 bases, leaving 17 bases between them. The germline V gene has CDR1 SQVTM and CDR2 ANQGSEA. For the CDR3, the DNA is TGCAGCGTGGGTGGAGACAGATGGGACACCGGGGAGCTGTTTTTT. Translation: CSVGGDRWDTGELFF.

For this clone: Other DNA sequences of this sample code for an identical CDR3. The rearrangement links TRBV7-9 to TRBJ2-5; 12 bases fit TRBD2. This CDR3 has 15 amino acids. Germline V lookup: CDR1 SEHNR, CDR2 FQNEAQ (reference sequence). Losses at the gene ends were 5 bases for V and 2 bases for J; bases not matched to a gene: 3. The CDR3 spells CASSNLAGGQETQYF. For the CDR3, the DNA is TGTGCCAGCAGCAATCTAGCGGGGGGGCAAGAGACCCAGTACTTC.

The chain has TRBV19 and TRBJ1-5; the D gene is possibly TRBD1 (5 bases). The CDR3 runs 15 residues. Germline V gene data show CDR1 as LNHDA and CDR2 as SQIVND (reference sequence). V was pared by 5 bases and J by 1 base, with 12 bases between. The CDR3 DNA follows: TGTGCCAGTAGTGAAAGGGGTCGGAGCAATCAGCCCCAGCATTTT. Residues: CASSERGRSNQPQHF.

The chain carries TRBV6-5 and TRBJ2-1; tentative D call: TRBD2 (5 bases). The CDR3 covers 11 residues. V lost 3 bases and J lost 10, with 7 bases in between. CDR1 is MNHEY, CDR2 SVGAGI, per germline. The CDR3 nucleotides are TGTGCCAGCAGTTATAGGGAGGAGCAGTTCTTC. Protein: CASSYREEQFF.

The rearrangement joins TRBV3-1 (or the pseudogene TRBV3-2) to TRBJ2-3; D gene uncertain. Trimming took off 0 bases at V and 2 bases at J, with 3 bases between the two ends. The CDR3 has 13 residues. Germline-derived CDR1 and CDR2 are LGHDT and YNNKEL (reference sequence). The CDR3 loop is CASSQDHTDTQYF. CDR3 nucleotides: TGTGCCAGCAGCCAAGATCACACAGATACGCAGTATTTT.

In its sample, this clone was seen a few times. This rearrangement joins TRBV19 to TRBJ1-5; weak D call: TRBD1 (6 bases). The CDR3 covers 14 residues. Deletions cut 2 bases from V and 4 bases from J, with 9 bases between. The germline CDR1 and CDR2 sequences are LNHDA and SQIVND (reference sequence). The CDR3 DNA sequence: TGTGCCAGTAGTATATCGGGACAAAATCAGCCCCAGCATTTT. This translates into CASSISGQNQPQHF.

The chain links TRBV7-9 to TRBJ2-1; 9 positions match TRBD1. There are 15 residues in the CDR3. The trim removed 5 bases at V and 9 bases at J, leaving 11 bases unmatched. CDR1 SEHNR and CDR2 FQNEAQ come from the germline V gene (reference sequence). The DNA for the CDR3 is TGTGCCAGCAGCGGTACCGGGACAGGGAGAGGTGAGCAGTTCTTC. It translates to CASSGTGTGRGEQFF.

CDR3 loop: CASSPGLFGTEAFF. CDR3 coding DNA: TGTGCCAGCAGTCCAGGCCTTTTTGGGACTGAAGCTTTCTTT. V is TRBV6-5 and J is TRBJ1-1, with unresolved D. Deletions cut 5 bases from V and 5 bases from J, with 15 bases between. The CDR3 runs 14 residues. Germline V gene sequence: CDR1 MNHEY, CDR2 SVGAGI.

A single count supports this clone. Here the CDR3 reads CASSLGSGGSETQYF. CDR3 nucleotide sequence: TGCGCCAGCAGTTTAGGTAGCGGCGGGTCGGAGACCCAGTACTTC. The J gene is TRBJ2-5, the V gene TRBV10-1; the D gene is possibly TRBD2 (6 bases). Trimming took off 5 bases at V and 5 bases at J, with 18 bases between the two ends. Germline V gene lookup returns CDR1 WNHNN and CDR2 SYGVQD (reference sequence). This CDR3 has 15 amino acids.

The V and J genes are TRBV6-5 and TRBJ1-1; D possibly corresponds to TRBD1 (5 bases). Trimming stripped 8 bases from V and 8 bases from J, with 12 bases between. CDR3 length: 11 residues. CDR1 is MNHEY, CDR2 SVGAGI, per germline. The CDR3 is CASGPRGEAFF. The CDR3 nucleotides read TGTGCCAGCGGGCCAAGGGGCGAAGCTTTCTTT.

The chain recombines TRBV3-1 (or the pseudogene TRBV3-2) with TRBJ2-5; tentative D call: TRBD1 (6 bases). This CDR3 region has 14 residues. V was cut by 3 bases and J by 3 bases, with 11 bases left in between. CDR1 and CDR2 from the germline V gene are LGHDT and YNNKEL (reference sequence). The CDR3 nucleotides are TGTGCCAGCAGCCACCGCCGACAGGAAGAGACCCAGTACTTC. This codes for CASSHRRQEETQYF.

Comment on this clone: Other DNA sequences in the sample encode the same CDR3. This chain joins TRBV25-1 and TRBJ1-5; the match to TRBD1 covers 8 bases. The CDR3 consists of 14 residues. V shed 6 bases, J shed 1 base, and the junction held 2 bases outside the gene matches. Germline values: CDR1 MGHDK, CDR2 SYGVNS. In DNA, the CDR3 is TGTGCCAGCAGGCGGACAGGGAGCAATCAGCCCCAGCATTTT. This sequence encodes CASRRTGSNQPQHF.

The gene calls are TRBV7-9 and TRBJ1-1; TRBD1 matches at 8 bases. The CDR3 has 14 residues. In germline, CDR1 is SEHNR, CDR2 FQNEAQ (reference sequence). V gave up 4 bases and J gave up 5 bases; unmatched junction bases: 6. The DNA of the CDR3 is TGTGCCAGCAGCTCGACAGGGGTGGGAACTGAAGCTTTCTTT. This translates into CASSSTGVGTEAFF.

This sequence joins TRBV19 and TRBJ1-1, with TRBD1 identical over 10 bases. The CDR3 consists of 13 residues. Germline V gene lookup returns CDR1 LNHDA and CDR2 SQIVND (reference sequence). V was clipped by 5 bases and J by 6 bases; unmatched bases: 3. CDR3 region: CASSGQGVSEAFF. CDR3 bases: TGTGCCAGTAGTGGACAGGGGGTCTCTGAAGCTTTCTTT.

V and J are TRBV5-5 and TRBJ1-5; 7 nucleotides agree with TRBD1. The CDR3 extends over 15 amino acids. In germline, CDR1 is SGHKS, CDR2 YYEKEE (reference sequence). V lost 4 bases, J lost 3 bases, and 7 bases stayed unmatched. CDR3 sequence: CASSRGTVNNQPQHF. The CDR3, as DNA: TGTGCCAGCAGCCGCGGGACAGTAAACAATCAGCCCCAGCATTTT. The variable domain in full, with the rest retrieved from reference TRBV5-5 and TRBJ1-5, is DAGVTQSPTHLIKTRGQQVTLRCSPISGHKSVSWYQQVLGQGPQFIFQYYEKEERGRGNFPDRFSARQFPNYSSELNVNALLLGDSALYLCASSRGTVNNQPQHFGDGTRLSIL.

J is TRBJ1-1 and V is TRBV6-1; D perhaps matches TRBD1 (5 bases). The CDR3 is 13 amino acids. CDR1 and CDR2 (germline): MNHNS, SASEGT. The V end was cut by 3 bases, the J end by 1 base, with 6 bases between. Here the CDR3 DNA reads TGTGCCAGCAGTGAGACAGCGAACACTGAAGCTTTCTTT. Residues: CASSETANTEAFF.

This clone was seen only once. V is TRBV6-5 and J is TRBJ2-5; perhaps TRBD1 as D (6 bases). CDR1 is MNHEY, CDR2 SVGAGI, per germline. The V and J ends lost 6 bases and 5 bases respectively, with 16 bases between them. The CDR3 runs to 14 residues. The CDR3 is CASSRGSVRETQYF. CDR3 DNA: TGTGCCAGCAGCAGGGGCAGTGTGAGGGAGACCCAGTACTTC.

The chain couples TRBV4-1 to TRBJ1-1; 8 bases align to TRBD1. The germline V gene has CDR1 MGHRA and CDR2 YSYEKL. The CDR3 has 16 residues. The junction had 4 bases not matched to a gene; V was cut back by 1 base and J by 0 bases. In DNA form, the CDR3 reads TGCGCCAGCAGCCAAGTCTGGGGACAGGTGAACACTGAAGCTTTCTTT. Translated: CASSQVWGQVNTEAFF.

The J gene is TRBJ2-3, the V gene TRBV7-9; 15 bases line up with TRBD2. The CDR3 is made up of 18 amino acids. With V trimmed by 1 base and J by 4 bases, 6 bases remained unmatched. Per germline, CDR1 SEHNR and CDR2 FQNEAQ (reference sequence). The CDR3 here is CASSLGTSGRVSADTQYF. The CDR3 nucleotides read TGTGCCAGCAGCTTAGGGACTAGCGGGAGGGTTTCCGCAGATACGCAGTATTTT. Drawing the rest from reference TRBV7-9 and TRBJ2-3, the complete variable domain is DTGVSQNPRHKITKRGQNVTFRCDPISEHNRLYWYRQTLGQGPEFLTYFQNEAQLEKSRLLSDRFSAERPKGSFSTLEIQRTEQGDSAMYLCASSLGTSGRVSADTQYFGPGTRLTVL.

J is TRBJ1-6 and V is TRBV5-4; 7 bases are shared with TRBD1. The CDR3 extends over 14 amino acids. V trimming: 10 bases; J trimming: 9 bases; junction bases outside the gene matches: 13. Looked up from germline, CDR1 is SGHNT and CDR2 is YYREEE (reference sequence). The CDR3 loop reads CAGRQGQASSPLHF. In DNA form, the CDR3 reads TGTGCCGGAAGACAGGGACAAGCGAGTTCACCCCTCCACTTT.